This TCR beta chain was profiled in a study of cytomegalovirus exposure and HLA in healthy donors (dated 2017 in TCRdb). Some background on the complete study: In an earlier analysis of around 540 of the donors, 276 Gb of sequence data and 100 million or so unique TCR beta sequences from about 190 million T cells were reported. To predict cytomegalovirus infection status, the study combined high-throughput TCR immunosequencing, statistical association of individual TCRs with disease status, and machine learning. Several DR-DQ haplotypes were treated as single units for association and clustering because of strong linkage in the cohort. The study used immunosequencing to profile the T cell repertoires of around 600 subjects and linked those repertoires to cytomegalovirus serostatus. Every discovery cohort repertoire had been produced on one sequencing platform. About 280 gigabases of sequencing data and around 85 million unique TCR sequences made up an early release that covered fewer than 650 HLA-typed donors. In an earlier analysis of more than 550 of the donors, high-throughput TCR beta sequencing was used to judge whether each TCR beta V gene segment behaved as functional or pseudogenic. Rather than drawing on any new phenotypic data, the later analysis identified candidate immune exposures from TCR beta sequences and the way those sequences occurred across donors. A later analysis re-analyzed previously published TCR beta repertoires from roughly 600 donors and added high-resolution HLA genotyping to study TCR occurrence patterns. Along with the 666-subject first cohort, a separate validation cohort of more than 90 different subjects was used. In a later genetic analysis, genome-wide SNP genotypes for about 65% of the 666 donors were used, and that subset was treated as a discovery cohort. Alongside the repertoire data, information on donor age, sex, ethnicity and CMV serostatus was compiled. Among about 400 genotyped donors of the cohort, an average of approximately 200,000 unique TCR beta nucleotide sequences was sequenced per donor, of which 15% to 20% were non-productive. Typing coverage differed by locus: A, B, C, DRB1 and DQB1 were typed in roughly 629-630 donors, DQA1 in 500 to 550, DPA1 in over 600, and DPB1 in around 490. HLA typing covered class I and class II loci at four-digit resolution. The study aimed to test whether signatures of past pathogen exposure could be identified by cataloging public T cell receptors. Of the 300 to 450 genotyped donors, about 84% fell in the genetic ancestry cluster associated with self-reported Caucasian donors. General study outcomes and caveats: According to a later genetic analysis, donors in an Asian-associated ancestry cluster had fewer N-insertions in productive TCRs than the roughly 700-donor mean. Linkage disequilibrium might explain the correlated functional status among segregating V segments, but an unknown experimental factor could not be ruled out. A later analysis associated about 17,000 TCR beta sequences with specific HLA alleles at a false discovery rate of 0.05. CMV serostatus was the only immune exposure information available for the cohort. Broadly in line with IMGT annotations, most TCR beta V segments showed up in productive rearrangements about 90% or about 30% of the time in an earlier analysis of under 700 of the donors. While some public TCRs were present in many individuals, most TCR sequences turned up only very rarely across donors. According to a later analysis, parvovirus B19, influenza, CMV and Epstein-Barr virus appeared linked to several top co-occurrence clusters. When HLA alleles, especially DR and DQ, strongly co-occurred, attributing TCR associations to individual alleles was difficult. The presence/absence analyses assumed that sequencing depth was roughly uniform across donors, and that assumption may not be true. The earlier analysis of nearly 600 of the donors excluded about 16 rarely observed V segments, including chromosome 9 orphons, because counts were too low. Because HLA typing was unavailable for some donors at each locus, only the typed subset was used in association tests. A later analysis found that most CMV-associated TCR beta chains appeared HLA-restricted, with HLA associations seemingly driven largely by CMV exposure. The study listed 164 TCR beta chains as associated with cytomegalovirus. Cytomegalovirus status was reported to be diagnosed by the classifier with high specificity and sensitivity in both the original and validation cohorts. In a later genetic analysis, a missense DCLRE1C variant was associated with V-gene and J-gene trimming of TCR beta chains, and the association was replicated in an independent cohort. A cluster of highly shared sequence variants was judged likely to be a technical artifact of the sequencing pipeline. In vitro tests confirmed that a few of the cytomegalovirus-associated TCR beta chains recognize cytomegalovirus antigens. A later analysis found that HLA-associated TCR beta chains were more clonally expanded and had lower generation probabilities than equally common non-associated chains. It was suggested by the authors that the approach could potentially be generalized to other disease states and immunological phenotypes. According to a later analysis, TCR association rates differed among HLA loci, with DRB1 alleles showing the most associated TCRs and HLA-C alleles showing the fewest. A further reported finding was that TCR beta sequences accurately predicted the HLA-A and HLA-B alleles for most subjects in the first cohort. Only TCR beta chains were sequenced in this cohort, and the absence of alpha or paired-chain data limited detectable features.

Library construction relied on the immunoSEQ multiplex PCR assay. The multiplex PCR relied on a mix of 60 forward primers for TCR Vbeta segments and 13 reverse primers for TCR Jbeta segments. The CDR3 region of rearranged TCR beta genes was amplified from genomic DNA by a multiplex PCR assay. The Illumina HiSeq System was used to sequence the amplified TCR beta libraries as 87-base-pair reads. Regarding the original processing steps: In a later analysis, 77 million or so unique TCR beta chains were counted across the approximately 640 repertoires, and approximately 9.9 million of these chains were shared by at least two donors. Raw reads were error-corrected and collapsed into unique sequences with a nearest-neighbor algorithm that merged closely related sequences to remove PCR and sequencing errors. Alignment of CDR3 sequences to IMGT reference sequences was used to assign V, D and J gene segments. For a sequence to be retained, a match of at least six nucleotides was required to both a V gene segment and a J gene segment. Rearrangements were called productive when the CDR3 lacked stop codons and stayed in frame with V and J; all others were non-productive. CDR3 was defined according to IMGT convention as the region running from the second conserved V-encoded cysteine to the conserved J-encoded phenylalanine. Sequences without an unambiguous match to a single V gene segment were excluded from the earlier analysis of several hundred of the donors. In an earlier analysis of more than 500 of the donors, a V segment was called functional when productive rearrangements were above 56.7%, and segregating when the standard deviation between donors exceeded 5%. A statistical classification framework was built to diagnose cytomegalovirus status from the catalog of TCR beta chain sequences. V and J gene assignment, in a later analysis, came from comparing TCR nucleotide sequences with IMGT/GENE-DB human TR gene sequences. In a later analysis, CDR3 sequences and most-parsimonious VDJ recombination scenarios were assigned using the TCRdist pipeline. A later analysis defined each TCR beta chain by its CDR3 amino acid sequence plus V-gene family, and excluded reads lacking a unique V-gene family. As a way to deal with suspected cross-contamination and a sequencing artifact, a later analysis dropped nearly 600 nucleotide sequences that were highly shared and had low generation probability. In a later analysis, a clonal expansion index was calculated for each public chain from normalized within-repertoire ranks of inferred template counts. Generation probabilities in a later analysis came from a VDJ recombination model fitted to out-of-frame rearrangements, and those results were checked against IGoR. A later analysis scored TCR-TCR, TCR-HLA and TCR-CMV co-occurrence with hypergeometric tests, applying a repertoire-size bias correction to TCR pairs. In a later analysis, false discovery rates were estimated by permuting HLA or CMV assignments 20 times. In a later analysis, co-occurring TCRs were grouped using DBSCAN, with TCRdist sequence similarity added in when clustering inside HLA-allele-positive subsets. Co-occurrence clustering excluded repertoires with fewer than 30,000 or more than 120,000 public chains, plus five with anomalous nucleotide sharing. Sourced from immuneACCESS, this table was stored by TCRdb with only in-frame sequences that have V and J called. A share of the clones is absent; for the studies checked, an unresolved V gene accounts for under half, and the remainder has no known explanation. That table gives V, J and clone size, and the DNA gave D and trimming. Across this sample there are around 200,000 clones, with 86% seen only once. The ten most abundant clones make up approximately 0.31% of the sample.

In total, roughly 670 healthy bone marrow donors made up the cohort. Cohort members were all nominally healthy when sampled, although unrecorded immune exposures were likely present. The donor was CMV seronegative and was included in the group of several hundred seronegative cohort members. A peripheral blood sample was collected from each donor, and TCR beta sequencing was performed on peripheral blood mononuclear cells. Genomic DNA extraction from the blood cell samples was performed with the Qiagen DNeasy Blood Extraction Kit. Comment on this clone: Its binding antigen is unknown. Per-nucleotide qualities are absent, and no much larger clonotype sits a single base away.

Sequencing used PBMCs. The source is a woman aged 25 to 39 in good health and CMV-seronegative.

The CDR3 protein: CASSRTRQETQYF. The nucleotide sequence reads TGTGCCAGCAGCCGAACACGACAAGAGACCCAGTACTTC. The chain uses TRBV28 and TRBJ2-5; the D gene cannot be resolved reliably. Inclusive of the bounding cysteine and phenylalanine, the CDR3 is 13 residues long. CDR3 DNA is the only sequence kept; it has 39 bases, read in frame from the first base. Trimming at the junction amounts to 6 bases on V and 2 bases on J, and the germline ends lie 10 bases apart. CDR1 and CDR2 are read off the germline V gene as MDHEN and SYDVKM.